A selection of T cell receptor beta chains follows, all from one sample in a study of T cell responses to AZD1222 COVID-19 vaccine. The repertoire was sequenced with immunoSEQ multiplex PCR; TCRdb's copy has only in-frame clones and lacks some. This table holds 110,000 or so clones, roughly 87% found once. This sample comprised peripheral blood, obtained 28 days after the second AZD1222 dose. The receptor source for this set is an adult who received the AZD1222 COVID-19 vaccine. Both conserved end residues are part of each CDR3. A D gene is named only where the DNA matches it firmly.

TRBD1,TRBJ1-2,15,TRBV7-8,TGTGCCAGCAGCTTGGGACAGGGAGTTAACTATGGCTACACCTTC,CASSLGQGVNYGYTF
-,TRBJ2-7,15,TRBV5-1,TGCGCCAGCAGCTTGGGATATAGTGGGGGCCGCGAGCAGTACTTC,CASSLGYSGGREQYF
-,TRBJ1-2,14,TRBV27,TGTGCCAGCACCGCTCAGCAAGATAACTATGGCTACACCTTC,CASTAQQDNYGYTF
TRBD1,TRBJ2-7,15,TRBV7-9,TGTGCCAGCAGCTCGATCCGGGACAGGTCCTACGAGCAGTACTTC,CASSSIRDRSYEQYF
-,TRBJ2-2,16,TRBV5-4,TGTGCCAGCAGCTCATCCGGGACCTTGAACACCGGGGAGCTGTTTTTT,CASSSSGTLNTGELFF
TRBD2,TRBJ2-7,16,TRBV27,TGTGCCAGCAGTCCTCAGTCTAGCGGGAGGGCGCGGGAGCAGTACTTC,CASSPQSSGRAREQYF
TRBD1,TRBJ1-4,14,TRBV2,TGTGCCAGCAGTGTACAGGGGACTAATGAAAAACTGTTTTTT,CASSVQGTNEKLFF
-,TRBJ2-3,14,TRBV15,TGTGCCACCAGCAGTACAGAGGACACAGATACGCAGTATTTT,CATSSTEDTDTQYF
-,TRBJ1-5,16,TRBV6-2/TRBV6-3,TGTGCCAGCAGTTACTCGATACACAAGGCAAATCAGCCCCAGCATTTT,CASSYSIHKANQPQHF
TRBD1,TRBJ2-1,15,TRBV6-5,TGTGCCAGCAGCTCCGGGACAGGGGGCCGCAATGAGCAGTTCTTC,CASSSGTGGRNEQFF
-,TRBJ1-1,14,TRBV19,TGTGCCAGTAGTCCCCAGGCACGATACACTGAAGCTTTCTTT,CASSPQARYTEAFF
TRBD2,TRBJ2-1,14,TRBV18,TGTGCCAGCTCACTAATGGGGGGGGAAGATGAGCAGTTCTTC,CASSLMGGEDEQFF
TRBD1,TRBJ2-3,15,TRBV3-1/TRBV3-2,TGTGCCAGCAGCCCCCGACAGGGATCCGGAGATACGCAGTATTTT,CASSPRQGSGDTQYF
-,TRBJ2-1,14,TRBV7-2,TGTGCCAGCAGCTTATTTCCAGATACTAATGAGCAGTTCTTC,CASSLFPDTNEQFF
-,TRBJ2-7,14,TRBV6-5,TGTGCCAGCAGCCGTTTGGGGGGAAACTACGAGCAGTACTTC,CASSRLGGNYEQYF
-,TRBJ1-1,14,TRBV27,TGTGCCAGCAGGTCGGGACATATGAACACTGAAGCTTTCTTT,CASRSGHMNTEAFF
-,TRBJ2-5,15,TRBV6-5,TGTGCCACCCGGCGGTCAAAGGCCGTTGAAGAGACCCAGTACTTC,CATRRSKAVEETQYF
-,TRBJ1-5,17,TRBV28,TGTGCCAGTCGCGTAATGGGACGGAGCTTGGGCAATCAGCCCCAGCATTTT,CASRVMGRSLGNQPQHF
-,TRBJ2-5,13,TRBV7-2,TGTGCCAGCAGCTTAAGCCCTAAAGAGACCCAGTACTTC,CASSLSPKETQYF
-,TRBJ1-4,14,TRBV19,TGTGCCAGTACTCTAGGGGGACTCGGGAGAGAACTGTTTTTT,CASTLGGLGRELFF